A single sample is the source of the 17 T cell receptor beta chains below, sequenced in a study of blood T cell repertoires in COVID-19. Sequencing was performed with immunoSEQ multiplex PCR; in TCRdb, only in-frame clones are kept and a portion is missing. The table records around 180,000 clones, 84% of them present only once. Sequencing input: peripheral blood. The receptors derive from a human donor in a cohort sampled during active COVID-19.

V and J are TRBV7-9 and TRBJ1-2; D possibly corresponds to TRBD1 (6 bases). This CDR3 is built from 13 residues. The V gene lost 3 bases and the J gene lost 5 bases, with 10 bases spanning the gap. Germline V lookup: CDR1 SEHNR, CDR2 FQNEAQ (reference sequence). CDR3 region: CASSLGQTYGYTF. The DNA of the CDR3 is TGTGCCAGCAGCTTGGGACAAACGTATGGCTACACCTTC. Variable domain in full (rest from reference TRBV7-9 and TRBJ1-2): DTGVSQNPRHKITKRGQNVTFRCDPISEHNRLYWYRQTLGQGPEFLTYFQNEAQLEKSRLLSDRFSAERPKGSFSTLEIQRTEQGDSAMYLCASSLGQTYGYTFGSGTRLTVV.

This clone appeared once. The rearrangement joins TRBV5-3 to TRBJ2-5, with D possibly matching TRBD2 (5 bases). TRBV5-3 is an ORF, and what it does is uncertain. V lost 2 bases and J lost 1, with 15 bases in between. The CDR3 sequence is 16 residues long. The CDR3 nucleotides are TGTGCCAGAAGCTTTTTCGACTACCCGGGCCAAGAGACCCAGTACTTC. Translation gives CARSFFDYPGQETQYF.

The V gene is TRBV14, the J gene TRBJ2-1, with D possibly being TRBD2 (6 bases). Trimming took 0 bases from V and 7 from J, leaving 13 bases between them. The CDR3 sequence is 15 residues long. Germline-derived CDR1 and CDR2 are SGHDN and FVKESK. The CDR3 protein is CASSQDVGRLNEQFF. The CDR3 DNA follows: TGTGCCAGCAGCCAAGATGTAGGGAGGCTGAATGAGCAGTTCTTC. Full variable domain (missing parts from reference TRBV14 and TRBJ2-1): EAGVTQFPSHSVIEKGQTVTLRCDPISGHDNLYWYRRVMGKEIKFLLHFVKESKQDESGMPNNRFLAERTGGTYSTLKVQPAELEDSGVYFCASSQDVGRLNEQFFGPGTRLTVL.

The CDR3 protein is CASSLQGPNSPLHF. The CDR3 bases are TGTGCCAGCAGCCTACAGGGTCCCAATTCACCCCTCCACTTT. The rearrangement links TRBV7-9 to TRBJ1-6; D is perhaps TRBD1 (6 bases). The V and J ends lost 5 bases and 7 bases respectively, with 12 bases between them. The CDR3 runs 14 residues. CDR1 SEHNR and CDR2 FQNEAQ come from the germline V gene (reference sequence).

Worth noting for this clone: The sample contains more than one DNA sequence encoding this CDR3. CDR3 sequence (DNA): TGTGCCAGCAGCCAAGGGTCAGGACAGTCGTACGAGCAGTACTTC. Translated, it gives CASSQGSGQSYEQYF. The chain carries TRBV4-2 and TRBJ2-7; perhaps TRBD1 as D (6 bases). Germline CDR1 and CDR2: LGHNA and YNFKEQ. The germline V and J ends were trimmed by 1 base and 4 bases, with 14 bases remaining between them. This CDR3 contains 15 residues.

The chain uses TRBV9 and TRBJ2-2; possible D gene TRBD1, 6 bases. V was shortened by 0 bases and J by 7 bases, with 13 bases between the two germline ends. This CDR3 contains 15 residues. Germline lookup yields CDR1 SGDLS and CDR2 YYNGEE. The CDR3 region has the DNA TGTGCCAGCAGCGTAGCGGCAGGGGCGCACGGGGAGCTGTTTTTT. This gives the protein CASSVAAGAHGELFF.

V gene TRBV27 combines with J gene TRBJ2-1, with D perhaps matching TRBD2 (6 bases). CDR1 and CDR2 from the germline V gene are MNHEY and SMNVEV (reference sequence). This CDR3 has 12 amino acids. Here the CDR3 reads CGGLCSYNEQFF. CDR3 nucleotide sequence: TGTGGAGGACTATGCTCCTACAATGAGCAGTTCTTC.

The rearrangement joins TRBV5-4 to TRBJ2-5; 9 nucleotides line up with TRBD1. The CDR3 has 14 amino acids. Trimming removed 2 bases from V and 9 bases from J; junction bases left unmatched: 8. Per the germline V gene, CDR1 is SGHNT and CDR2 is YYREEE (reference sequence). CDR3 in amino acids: CASSLTGGDGAQYF. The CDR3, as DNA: TGTGCCAGCAGCTTAACAGGGGGCGACGGGGCCCAGTACTTC.

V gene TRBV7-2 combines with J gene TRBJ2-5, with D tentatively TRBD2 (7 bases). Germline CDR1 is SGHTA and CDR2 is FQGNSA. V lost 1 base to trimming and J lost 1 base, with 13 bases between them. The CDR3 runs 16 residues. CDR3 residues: CASSLGRGHFQETQYF. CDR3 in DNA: TGTGCCAGCAGCTTAGGGCGGGGGCACTTCCAAGAGACCCAGTACTTC. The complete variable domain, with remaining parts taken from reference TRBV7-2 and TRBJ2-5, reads GAGVSQSPSNKVTEKGKDVELRCDPISGHTALYWYRQSLGQGLEFLIYFQGNSAPDKSGLPSDRFSAERTGGSVSTLTIQRTQQEDSAVYLCASSLGRGHFQETQYFGPGTRLLVL.

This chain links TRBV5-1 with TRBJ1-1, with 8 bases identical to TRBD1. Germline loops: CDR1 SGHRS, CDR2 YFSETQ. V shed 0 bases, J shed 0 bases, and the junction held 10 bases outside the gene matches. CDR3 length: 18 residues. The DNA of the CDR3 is TGCGCCAGCAGCTTGGCCGTGGGGACAGGACGCATGAACACTGAAGCTTTCTTT. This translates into CASSLAVGTGRMNTEAFF.

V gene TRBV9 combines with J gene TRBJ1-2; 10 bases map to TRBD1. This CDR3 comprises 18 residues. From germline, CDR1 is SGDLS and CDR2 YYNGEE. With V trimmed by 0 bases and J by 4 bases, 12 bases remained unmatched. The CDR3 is CASSVEGQGYEQSYGYTF. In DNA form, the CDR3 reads TGTGCCAGCAGCGTAGAGGGACAGGGGTACGAGCAGAGCTATGGCTACACCTTC. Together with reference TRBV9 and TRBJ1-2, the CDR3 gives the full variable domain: DSGVTQTPKHLITATGQRVTLRCSPRSGDLSVYWYQQSLDQGLQFLIQYYNGEERAKGNILERFSAQQFPDLHSELNLSSLELGDSALYFCASSVEGQGYEQSYGYTFGSGTRLTVV.

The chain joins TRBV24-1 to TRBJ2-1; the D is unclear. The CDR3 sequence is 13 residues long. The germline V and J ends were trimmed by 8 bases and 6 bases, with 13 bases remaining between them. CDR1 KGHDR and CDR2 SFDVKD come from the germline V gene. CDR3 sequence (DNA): TGTGCCACCAAGAGTTCGAAGTCCAATGAGCAGTTCTTC. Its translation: CATKSSKSNEQFF.

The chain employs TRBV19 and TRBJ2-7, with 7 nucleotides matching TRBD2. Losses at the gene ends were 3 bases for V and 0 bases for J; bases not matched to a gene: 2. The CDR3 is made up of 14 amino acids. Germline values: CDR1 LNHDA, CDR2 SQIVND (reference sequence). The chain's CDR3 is CASSMRGTSYEQYF. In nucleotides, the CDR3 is TGTGCCAGTAGTATGCGGGGGACCTCCTACGAGCAGTACTTC.

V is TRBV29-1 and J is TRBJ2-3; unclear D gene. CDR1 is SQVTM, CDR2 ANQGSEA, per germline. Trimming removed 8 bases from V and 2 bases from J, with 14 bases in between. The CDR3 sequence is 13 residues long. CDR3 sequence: CSFGYSNTDTQYF. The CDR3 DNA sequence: TGCAGCTTTGGGTACAGTAACACAGATACGCAGTATTTT.

CDR3 DNA sequence: TGCGCCAGCAGCTGGGGGAGGGGGACTACAATGGAGACCCAGTACTTC. Translation: CASSWGRGTTMETQYF. This rearrangement joins TRBV5-1 to TRBJ2-5, with D perhaps TRBD2 (7 bases). Germline V gives CDR1 SGHRS, CDR2 YFSETQ. This CDR3 region has 16 residues. With 3 bases removed from V and 5 bases from J, the gap between germline ends came to 20 bases.

The DNA for the CDR3 is TGCGCCAGCGGATGTATAGCGGGCCCCCAAGAGACCCAGTACTTC. Its protein is CASGCIAGPQETQYF. The chain links TRBV10-1 to TRBJ2-5; 7 nucleotides match TRBD2. J lost 1 base, V lost 8 bases, and 10 bases had no gene match. CDR1 and CDR2 (germline): WNHNN, SYGVQD (reference sequence). The CDR3 runs 15 residues.

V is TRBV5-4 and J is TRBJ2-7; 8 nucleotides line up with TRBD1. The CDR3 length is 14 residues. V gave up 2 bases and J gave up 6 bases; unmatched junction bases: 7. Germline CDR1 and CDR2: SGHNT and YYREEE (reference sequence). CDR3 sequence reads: CASSLGAGGFEQYF. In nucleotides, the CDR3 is TGTGCCAGCAGCTTAGGTGCAGGGGGCTTCGAGCAGTACTTC.